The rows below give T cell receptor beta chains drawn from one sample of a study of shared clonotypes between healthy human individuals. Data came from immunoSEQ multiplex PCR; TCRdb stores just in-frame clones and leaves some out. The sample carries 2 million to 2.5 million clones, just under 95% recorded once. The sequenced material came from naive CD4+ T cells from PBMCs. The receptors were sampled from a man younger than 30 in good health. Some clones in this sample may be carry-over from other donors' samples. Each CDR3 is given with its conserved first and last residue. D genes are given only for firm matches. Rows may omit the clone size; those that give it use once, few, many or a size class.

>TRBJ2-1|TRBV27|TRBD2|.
TGTGCCAGCAGTCCTTCCGGGACTAGCGGGAGGAGCTCCTACAATGAGCAGTTCTTC
CASSPSGTSGRSSYNEQFF
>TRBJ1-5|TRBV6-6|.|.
TGTGCCAGCAGTTACCAGAGAGGTCAGCCCCAGCATTTT
CASSYQRGQPQHF
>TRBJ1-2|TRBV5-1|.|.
TGCGCCAGCACCGAGGACGGGAACTATGGCTACACCTTC
CASTEDGNYGYTF
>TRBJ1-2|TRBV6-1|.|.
TGTGCCAGCAGTGACGCGGACAGCAACTATGGCTACACCTTC
CASSDADSNYGYTF
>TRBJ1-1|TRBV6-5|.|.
TGTGCCAGCAGTTACGAAGTGGAGGGGAACACTGAAGCTTTCTTT
CASSYEVEGNTEAFF
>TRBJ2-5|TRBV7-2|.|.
TGTGCCAGCAGCTTGGTTTCGGAGACCCAGTACTTC
CASSLVSETQYF
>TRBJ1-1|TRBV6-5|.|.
TGTGCCAGCAGTCCTGGGGGGAGGGTGAACACTGAAGCTTTCTTT
CASSPGGRVNTEAFF
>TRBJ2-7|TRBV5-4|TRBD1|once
TGTGCCAGCAGCGTTGGGGGACAGGGTTTTGAAGGACAGTACTTC
CASSVGGQGFEGQYF
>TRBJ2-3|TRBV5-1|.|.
TGCGCCAGCAGCTACCCACAGCTTCACACAGATACGCAGTATTTT
CASSYPQLHTDTQYF
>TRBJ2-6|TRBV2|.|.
TGTGCCAGCAGTGACGGACGGAGCTCTGGGGCCAACGTCCTGACTTTC
CASSDGRSSGANVLTF